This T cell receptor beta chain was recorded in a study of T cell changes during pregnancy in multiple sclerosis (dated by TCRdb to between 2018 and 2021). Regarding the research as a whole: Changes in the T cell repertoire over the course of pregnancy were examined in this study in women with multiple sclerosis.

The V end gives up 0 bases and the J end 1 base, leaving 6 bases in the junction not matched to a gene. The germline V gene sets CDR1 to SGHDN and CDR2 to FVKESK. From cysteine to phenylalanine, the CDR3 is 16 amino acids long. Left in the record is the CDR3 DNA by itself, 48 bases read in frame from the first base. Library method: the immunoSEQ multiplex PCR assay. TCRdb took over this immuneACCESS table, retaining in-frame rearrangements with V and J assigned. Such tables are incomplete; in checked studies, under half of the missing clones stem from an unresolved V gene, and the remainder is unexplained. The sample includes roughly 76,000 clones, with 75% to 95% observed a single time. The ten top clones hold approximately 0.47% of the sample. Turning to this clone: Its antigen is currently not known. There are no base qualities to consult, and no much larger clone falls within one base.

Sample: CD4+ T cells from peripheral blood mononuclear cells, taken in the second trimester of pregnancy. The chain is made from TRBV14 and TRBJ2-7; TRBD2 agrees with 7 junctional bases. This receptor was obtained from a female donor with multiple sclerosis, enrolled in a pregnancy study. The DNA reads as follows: TGTGCCAGCAGCCAAGAAAAGTGGGGAGGGTCCTACGAGCAGTACTTC. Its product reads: CASSQEKWGGSYEQYF.